The present T cell receptor beta chain was sequenced within a study of control samples from healthy donors and cancer patients. The assay was immunoSEQ multiplex PCR, and TCRdb's table has in-frame clones only and misses some. Of 350,000 to 450,000 clones listed, 80% to 95% are singletons. V lost 9 bases, J lost 6 bases, and 9 bases stayed unmatched. Germline V gives CDR1 SGHTA, CDR2 FQGTGA. The CDR3 is made up of 15 amino acids. The TCR sequence derives from a man aged 40-49 years with head and neck cancer. The gene calls are TRBV7-3 and TRBJ2-3; 13 nucleotides match TRBD2. Sequencing was carried out using PBMCs. The CDR3 DNA follows: TGTGCCAGTGCCCAGACTAGCGGGAGGACGGATACGCAGTATTTT. Its translation: CASAQTSGRTDTQYF.